Listed here are 8 T cell receptor beta chains from one sample, sequenced in a study of T cell responses to AZD1222 COVID-19 vaccine. Using immunoSEQ multiplex PCR, the repertoire was profiled, and TCRdb retains in-frame clones only, with some absent. Among about 150,000 clones listed, around 87% were seen once. The starting material was peripheral blood, obtained 28 days after the second AZD1222 dose. These TCRs come from an adult who received the AZD1222 COVID-19 vaccine.

The chain combines TRBV2 with TRBJ1-5, with 8 bases matching TRBD1. The length of the CDR3 is 15 residues. CDR1 SNHLY and CDR2 FYNNEI come from the germline V gene. Trimming removed 8 bases from V and 4 bases from J; junction bases left unmatched: 10. Written as DNA, the CDR3 is TGTGCCAGCCGGGTAGGACAGGGCAGTAATCAGCCCCAGCATTTT. Residues: CASRVGQGSNQPQHF.

This chain links TRBV5-1 with TRBJ2-1; a weak D match, TRBD2 (6 bases). The CDR3 is 14 residues long. Germline lookup yields CDR1 SGHRS and CDR2 YFSETQ. V was clipped by 4 bases and J by 9 bases, with 17 bases between them. The CDR3 DNA reads as TGCGCCAGCAGCGACGACCCTTTGGGGGGTGAGCAGTTCTTC. Encoded protein: CASSDDPLGGEQFF.

V is TRBV29-1 and J is TRBJ1-1, with 11 bases that match TRBD1. Trimming at V came to 7 bases and at J to 5 bases, leaving 3 bases not matched to a gene. Germline V gene lookup returns CDR1 SQVTM and CDR2 ANQGSEA. This CDR3 is 12 amino acids long. Written as DNA, the CDR3 is TGCAGCGCGGACAGGGGGCGGACTGAAGCTTTCTTT. This translates into CSADRGRTEAFF.

The J gene is TRBJ2-7, the V gene TRBV5-1, with D perhaps being TRBD1 or TRBD2 (5 bases each). This CDR3 is 14 amino acids long. V lost 4 bases, J lost 5 bases, and 16 bases lay in between. CDR1 and CDR2 from the germline V gene are SGHRS and YFSETQ. This chain's CDR3 is CASSRRDPRDEQYF. The CDR3 DNA sequence: TGCGCCAGCAGCCGACGGGACCCAAGGGACGAGCAGTACTTC.

The chain uses TRBV3-1 (or the pseudogene TRBV3-2) and TRBJ2-3, with unresolved D. Per germline, CDR1 LGHDT and CDR2 YNNKEL (reference sequence). The CDR3 has 11 amino acids. Trimming removed 6 bases from V and 3 bases from J, with 4 bases in between. CDR3 in amino acids: CASRGTDTQYF. The CDR3 DNA reads TGTGCCAGCAGGGGAACAGATACGCAGTATTTT.

The chain carries TRBV5-6 and TRBJ2-7; the match to TRBD2 covers 8 bases. This CDR3 is built from 15 residues. CDR1 and CDR2 (germline): SGHDT, YYEEEE. J gave up 6 bases and V 1 base, and 9 bases lay outside the gene matches. The CDR3: CASSLPPGLVPEQYF. The CDR3, as DNA: TGTGCCAGCAGCTTGCCACCGGGACTAGTGCCCGAGCAGTACTTC.

The chain recombines TRBV28 with TRBJ1-5, with D possibly TRBD1 on 5 matching bases. The germline V gene has CDR1 MDHEN and CDR2 SYDVKM. There are 15 residues in the CDR3. V shed 6 bases and J shed 6 bases, with 18 bases lying between them. The CDR3 is CASSLAPRDFQPQHF. The CDR3 DNA sequence: TGTGCCAGCAGCCTAGCCCCCAGGGATTTTCAGCCCCAGCATTTT.

J is TRBJ1-2 and V is TRBV28; D gene ambiguous. V lost 2 bases and J lost 8, with 9 bases in between. Germline V lookup: CDR1 MDHEN, CDR2 SYDVKM. This CDR3 is 12 amino acids long. For the CDR3, the DNA is TGTGCCAGCAGTTTAGGGGTTCGGGGCTACACCTTC. Translation: CASSLGVRGYTF.